The source of this TCR beta chain is a study of T cell responses to AZD1222 COVID-19 vaccine. Study-wide results and caveats: Across the whole spike, CD4 TCRs peaked at regions 160-218 and 743-854. Donors skewed white British and female; clonal diversity was possibly underestimated. Two AZD1222 doses significantly raised spike-specific TCR breadth and depth over controls. Only six or seven AZD1222 recipients tested seropositive at baseline.

Profiling relied on immunoSEQ multiplex PCR, and the TCRdb table lists in-frame clones only, not all of them. The sample holds 130,000 or so clones, around 89% seen once. For this clone: Its antigen remains unknown.

With 1 base removed from V and 1 base from J, the gap between germline ends came to 12 bases. The CDR3 sequence is 16 residues long. Germline lookup yields CDR1 SGHRS and CDR2 YFSETQ. V and J are TRBV5-1 and TRBJ1-5; perhaps TRBD1 as D (5 bases). This TCR came from an adult in good health. The sequenced sample was peripheral blood, obtained on day 0 of AZD1222 vaccination. The CDR3 coding sequence is TGCGCCAGCAGCTTGCTCCCGGGGGACAGCAATCAGCCCCAGCATTTT. This codes for CASSLLPGDSNQPQHF. Variable domain in full (rest from reference TRBV5-1 and TRBJ1-5): KAGVTQTPRYLIKTRGQQVTLSCSPISGHRSVSWYQQTPGQGLQFLFEYFSETQRNKGNFPGRFSGRQFSNSRSEMNVSTLELGDSALYLCASSLLPGDSNQPQHFGDGTRLSIL.